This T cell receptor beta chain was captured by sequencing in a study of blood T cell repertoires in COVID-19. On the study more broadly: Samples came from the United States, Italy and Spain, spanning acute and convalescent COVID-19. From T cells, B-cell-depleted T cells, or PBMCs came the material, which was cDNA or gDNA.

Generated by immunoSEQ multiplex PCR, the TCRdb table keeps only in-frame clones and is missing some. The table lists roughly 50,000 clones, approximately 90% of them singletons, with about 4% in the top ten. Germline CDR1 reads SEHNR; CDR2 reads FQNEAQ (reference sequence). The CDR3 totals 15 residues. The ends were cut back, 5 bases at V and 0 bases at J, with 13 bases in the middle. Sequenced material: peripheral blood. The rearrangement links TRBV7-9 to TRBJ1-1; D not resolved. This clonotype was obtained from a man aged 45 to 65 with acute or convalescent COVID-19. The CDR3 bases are TGTGCCAGCAGCCAACAGTTCGTCATGAACACTGAAGCTTTCTTT. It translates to CASSQQFVMNTEAFF.